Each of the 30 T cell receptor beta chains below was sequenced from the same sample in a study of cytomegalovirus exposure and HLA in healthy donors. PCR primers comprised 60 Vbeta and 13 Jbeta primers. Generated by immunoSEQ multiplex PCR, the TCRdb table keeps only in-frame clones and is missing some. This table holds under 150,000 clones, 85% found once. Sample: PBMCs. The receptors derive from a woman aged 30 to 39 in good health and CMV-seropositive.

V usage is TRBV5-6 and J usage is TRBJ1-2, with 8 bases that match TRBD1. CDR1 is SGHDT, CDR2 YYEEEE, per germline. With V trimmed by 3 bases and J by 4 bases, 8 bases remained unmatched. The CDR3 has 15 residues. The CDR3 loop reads CASSSDRGGVYGYTF. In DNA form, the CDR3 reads TGTGCCAGCAGCTCTGACAGGGGCGGGGTCTATGGCTACACCTTC.

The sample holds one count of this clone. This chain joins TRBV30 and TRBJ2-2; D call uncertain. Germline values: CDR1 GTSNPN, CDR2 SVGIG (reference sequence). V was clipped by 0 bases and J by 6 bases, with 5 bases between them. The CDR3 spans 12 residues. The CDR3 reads CAWSVLPGELFF. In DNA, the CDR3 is TGTGCCTGGAGTGTACTACCCGGGGAGCTGTTTTTT.

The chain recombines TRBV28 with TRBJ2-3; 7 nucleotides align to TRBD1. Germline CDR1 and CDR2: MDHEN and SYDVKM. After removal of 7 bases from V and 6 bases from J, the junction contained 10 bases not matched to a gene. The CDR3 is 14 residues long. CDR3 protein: CASTTGASGDTQYF. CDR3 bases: TGTGCCAGCACAACAGGGGCGTCGGGGGATACGCAGTATTTT.

The chain's CDR3 is CASSLVREETQYF. For the CDR3, the DNA is TGTGCCAGCAGCTTAGTCCGGGAAGAGACCCAGTACTTC. This sequence joins TRBV7-3 and TRBJ2-5, with D uncertain. CDR1 and CDR2 from the germline V gene are SGHTA and FQGTGA. This CDR3 has 13 residues. V dropped 2 bases and J dropped 3 bases, with 7 bases sitting between them.

This CDR3 reads CASSGTSGFLYNEQFF. CDR3 nucleotide sequence: TGTGCCAGCAGCGGGACTAGCGGATTCCTGTACAATGAGCAGTTCTTC. This chain joins TRBV9 and TRBJ2-1, with TRBD2 matching over 10 bases. CDR3 length: 16 residues. V lost 3 bases, J lost 4 bases, and 7 bases stayed unmatched. Germline CDR1 is SGDLS and CDR2 is YYNGEE.

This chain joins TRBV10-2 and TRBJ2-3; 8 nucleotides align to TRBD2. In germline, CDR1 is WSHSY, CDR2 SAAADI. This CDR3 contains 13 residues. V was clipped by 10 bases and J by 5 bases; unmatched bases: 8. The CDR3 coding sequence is TGCGCCACCGGAGGTAGCGGGGTAGATACGCAGTATTTT. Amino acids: CATGGSGVDTQYF.

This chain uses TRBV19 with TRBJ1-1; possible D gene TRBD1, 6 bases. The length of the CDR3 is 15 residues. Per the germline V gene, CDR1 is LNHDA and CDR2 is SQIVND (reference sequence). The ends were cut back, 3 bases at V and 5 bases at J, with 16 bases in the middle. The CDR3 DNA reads TGTGCCAGTAGTATGGGGGCAGGGGCTTCTACTGAAGCTTTCTTT. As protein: CASSMGAGASTEAFF.

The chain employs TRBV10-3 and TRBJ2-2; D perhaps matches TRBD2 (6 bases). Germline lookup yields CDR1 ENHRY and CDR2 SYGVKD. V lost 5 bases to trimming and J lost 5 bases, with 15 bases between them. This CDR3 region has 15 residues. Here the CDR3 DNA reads TGTGCCATCAGTAATCGGGGGTCTGGAACCGGGGAGCTGTTTTTT. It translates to CAISNRGSGTGELFF.

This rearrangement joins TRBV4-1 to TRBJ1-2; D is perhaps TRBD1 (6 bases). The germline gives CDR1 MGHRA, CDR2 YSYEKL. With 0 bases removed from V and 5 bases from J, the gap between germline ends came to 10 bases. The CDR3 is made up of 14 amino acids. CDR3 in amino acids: CASSQDPDSYGYTF. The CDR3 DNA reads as TGCGCCAGCAGCCAAGACCCGGACAGTTATGGCTACACCTTC.

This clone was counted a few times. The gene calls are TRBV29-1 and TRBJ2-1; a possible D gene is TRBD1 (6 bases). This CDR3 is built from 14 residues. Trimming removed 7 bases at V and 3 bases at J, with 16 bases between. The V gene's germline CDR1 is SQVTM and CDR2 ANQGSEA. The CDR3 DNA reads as TGCAGCGGGACCGGTGAGGGGGACTACAATGAGCAGTTCTTC. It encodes CSGTGEGDYNEQFF.

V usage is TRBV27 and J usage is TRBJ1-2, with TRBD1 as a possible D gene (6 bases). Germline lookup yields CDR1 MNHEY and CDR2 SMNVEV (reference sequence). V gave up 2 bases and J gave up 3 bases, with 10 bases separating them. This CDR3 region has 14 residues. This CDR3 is CASSLAGTHYGYTF. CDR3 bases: TGTGCCAGCAGTTTAGCCGGGACACACTATGGCTACACCTTC.

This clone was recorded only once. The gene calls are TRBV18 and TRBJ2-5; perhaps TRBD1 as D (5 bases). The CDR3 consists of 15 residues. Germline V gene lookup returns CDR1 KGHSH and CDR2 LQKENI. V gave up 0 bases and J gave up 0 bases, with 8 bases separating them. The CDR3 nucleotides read TGTGCCAGCTCACCACCATCAGGGTACCAAGAGACCCAGTACTTC. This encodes CASSPPSGYQETQYF.

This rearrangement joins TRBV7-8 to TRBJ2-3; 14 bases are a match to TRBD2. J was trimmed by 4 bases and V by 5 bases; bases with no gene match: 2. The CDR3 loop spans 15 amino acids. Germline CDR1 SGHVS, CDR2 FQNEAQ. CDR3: CASSPTSGGADTQYF. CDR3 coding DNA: TGTGCCAGCAGCCCGACTAGCGGGGGGGCAGATACGCAGTATTTT.

The CDR3 region has the DNA TGTGCCATCAGTGATCCGGGAGTGTTCTACGAGCAGTACTTC. This encodes CAISDPGVFYEQYF. V usage is TRBV10-3 and J usage is TRBJ2-7, with D possibly TRBD2 on 6 matching bases. Between the trimmed V and J ends, which lost 3 bases and 3 bases, there was a span of 12 bases. This CDR3 region has 14 residues. The germline CDR1 and CDR2 sequences are ENHRY and SYGVKD.

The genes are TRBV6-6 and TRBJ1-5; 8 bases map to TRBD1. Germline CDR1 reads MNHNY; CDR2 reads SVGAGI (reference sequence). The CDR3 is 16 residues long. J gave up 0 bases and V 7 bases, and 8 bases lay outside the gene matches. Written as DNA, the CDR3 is TGTGCCAGCAACGTAGGACAGGGCCTTAGCAATCAGCCCCAGCATTTT. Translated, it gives CASNVGQGLSNQPQHF.

Here the CDR3 reads CASSLGTGAPRGYYNEQFF. The CDR3 DNA follows: TGCGCCAGCAGCTTGGGGACAGGGGCCCCACGGGGTTACTACAATGAGCAGTTCTTC. The V call is TRBV5-1, the J call TRBJ2-1; TRBD1 matches 9 bases. Trimming took 0 bases from V and 3 from J; bases not matched to a gene: 13. CDR1 and CDR2 from the germline V gene are SGHRS and YFSETQ. This CDR3 region has 19 residues. The variable domain in full, completed from reference TRBV5-1 and TRBJ2-1, reads KAGVTQTPRYLIKTRGQQVTLSCSPISGHRSVSWYQQTPGQGLQFLFEYFSETQRNKGNFPGRFSGRQFSNSRSEMNVSTLELGDSALYLCASSLGTGAPRGYYNEQFFGPGTRLTVL.

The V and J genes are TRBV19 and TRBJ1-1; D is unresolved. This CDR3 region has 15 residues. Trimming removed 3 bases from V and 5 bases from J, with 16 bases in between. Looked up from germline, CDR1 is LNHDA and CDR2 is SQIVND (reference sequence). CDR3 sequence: CASSISPRTVTEAFF. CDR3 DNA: TGTGCCAGTAGTATCTCTCCTCGGACTGTTACTGAAGCTTTCTTT.

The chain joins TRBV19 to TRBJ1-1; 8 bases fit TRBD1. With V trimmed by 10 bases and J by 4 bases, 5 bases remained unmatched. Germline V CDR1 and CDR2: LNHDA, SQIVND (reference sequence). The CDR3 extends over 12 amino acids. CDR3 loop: CATRGTGTEAFF. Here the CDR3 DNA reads TGTGCCACCAGAGGGACAGGCACTGAAGCTTTCTTT.

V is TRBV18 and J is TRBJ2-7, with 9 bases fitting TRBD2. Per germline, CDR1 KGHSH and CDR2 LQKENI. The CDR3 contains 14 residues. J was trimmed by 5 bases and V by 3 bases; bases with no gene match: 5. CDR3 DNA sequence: TGTGCCAGCTCACCGGGACTAGCTCTCCACGAGCAGTACTTC. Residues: CASSPGLALHEQYF.

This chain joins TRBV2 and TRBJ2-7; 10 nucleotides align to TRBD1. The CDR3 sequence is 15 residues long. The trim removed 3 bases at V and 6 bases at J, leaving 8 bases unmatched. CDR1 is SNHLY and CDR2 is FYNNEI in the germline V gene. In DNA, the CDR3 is TGTGCCAGCAGTGAGAGACAGGGGGCTGCTTCCGAGCAGTACTTC. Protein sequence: CASSERQGAASEQYF.

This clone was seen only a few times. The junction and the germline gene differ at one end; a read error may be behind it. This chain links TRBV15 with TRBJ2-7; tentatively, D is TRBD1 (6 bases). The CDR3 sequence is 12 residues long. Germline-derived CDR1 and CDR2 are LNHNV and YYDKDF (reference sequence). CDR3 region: CVTSMDSNEQYF. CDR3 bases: TGTGTCACCAGCATGGACAGTAACGAGCAGTACTTC.

This CDR3 is CASSLGGASYNEQFF. The CDR3 nucleotides are TGCGCCAGCAGCTTGGGCGGGGCCTCCTACAATGAGCAGTTCTTC. This chain links TRBV5-1 with TRBJ2-1; D possibly corresponds to TRBD2 (6 bases). V dropped 0 bases and J dropped 0 bases, with 7 bases sitting between them. Germline V gene lookup returns CDR1 SGHRS and CDR2 YFSETQ. There are 15 residues in the CDR3.

CDR3 sequence: CASSYSAGGPPPALHF. As DNA, the CDR3 is TGTGCCAGCAGTTACTCGGCCGGGGGTCCCCCCCCAGCCCTCCACTTT. The V gene is TRBV6-6, the J gene TRBJ1-6, with D maybe TRBD1 (5 bases). V gave up 0 bases and J gave up 14 bases, with 20 bases separating them. From germline, CDR1 is MNHNY and CDR2 SVGAGI (reference sequence). CDR3 length: 16 amino acids.

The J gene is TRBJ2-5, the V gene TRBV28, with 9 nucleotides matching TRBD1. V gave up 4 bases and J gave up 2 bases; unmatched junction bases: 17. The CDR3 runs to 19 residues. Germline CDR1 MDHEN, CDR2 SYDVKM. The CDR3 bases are TGTGCCAGCAGTTCTAACCGGGACAGGGAGGGGTTTGTTCAAGAGACCCAGTACTTC. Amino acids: CASSSNRDREGFVQETQYF.

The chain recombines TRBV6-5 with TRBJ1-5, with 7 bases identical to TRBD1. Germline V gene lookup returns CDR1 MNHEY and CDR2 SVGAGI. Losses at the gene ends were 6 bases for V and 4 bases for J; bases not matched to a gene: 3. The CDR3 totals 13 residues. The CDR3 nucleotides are TGTGCCAGCAGGGGGACAGTTAATCAGCCCCAGCATTTT. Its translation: CASRGTVNQPQHF.

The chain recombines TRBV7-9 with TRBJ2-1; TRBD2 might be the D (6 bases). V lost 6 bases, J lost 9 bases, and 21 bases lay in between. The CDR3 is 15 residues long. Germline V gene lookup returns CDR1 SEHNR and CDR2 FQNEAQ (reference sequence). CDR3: CASSSRGGGGREQFF. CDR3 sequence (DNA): TGTGCCAGCAGTTCCCGAGGAGGAGGAGGGCGTGAGCAGTTCTTC. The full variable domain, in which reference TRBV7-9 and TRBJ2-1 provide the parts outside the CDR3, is DTGVSQNPRHKITKRGQNVTFRCDPISEHNRLYWYRQTLGQGPEFLTYFQNEAQLEKSRLLSDRFSAERPKGSFSTLEIQRTEQGDSAMYLCASSSRGGGGREQFFGPGTRLTVL.

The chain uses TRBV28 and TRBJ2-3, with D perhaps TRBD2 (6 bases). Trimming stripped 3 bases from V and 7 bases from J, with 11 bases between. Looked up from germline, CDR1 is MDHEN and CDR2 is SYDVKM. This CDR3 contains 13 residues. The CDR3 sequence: CASSLASGYTQYF. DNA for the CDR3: TGTGCCAGCAGTTTGGCAAGCGGGTATACGCAGTATTTT.

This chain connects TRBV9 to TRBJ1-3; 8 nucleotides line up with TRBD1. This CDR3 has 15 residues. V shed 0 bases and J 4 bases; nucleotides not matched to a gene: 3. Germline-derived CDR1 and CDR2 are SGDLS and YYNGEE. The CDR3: CASSVGGTGGNTIYF. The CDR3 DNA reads TGTGCCAGCAGCGTAGGGGGGACAGGAGGAAACACCATATATTTT.

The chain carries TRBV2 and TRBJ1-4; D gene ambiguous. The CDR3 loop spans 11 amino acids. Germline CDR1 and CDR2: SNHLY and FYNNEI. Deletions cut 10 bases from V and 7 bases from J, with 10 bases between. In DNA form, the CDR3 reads TGTGCCATGTCCCCTAGTGAAAAACTGTTTTTT. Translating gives CAMSPSEKLFF.

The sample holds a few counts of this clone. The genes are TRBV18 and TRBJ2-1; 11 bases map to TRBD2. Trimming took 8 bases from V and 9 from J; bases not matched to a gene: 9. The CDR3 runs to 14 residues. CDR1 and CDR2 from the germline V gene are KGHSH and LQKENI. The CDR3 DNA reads TGTGCCAGCACCGCTTCTAGCGGGAGGACTGAGCAGTTCTTC. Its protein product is CASTASSGRTEQFF.